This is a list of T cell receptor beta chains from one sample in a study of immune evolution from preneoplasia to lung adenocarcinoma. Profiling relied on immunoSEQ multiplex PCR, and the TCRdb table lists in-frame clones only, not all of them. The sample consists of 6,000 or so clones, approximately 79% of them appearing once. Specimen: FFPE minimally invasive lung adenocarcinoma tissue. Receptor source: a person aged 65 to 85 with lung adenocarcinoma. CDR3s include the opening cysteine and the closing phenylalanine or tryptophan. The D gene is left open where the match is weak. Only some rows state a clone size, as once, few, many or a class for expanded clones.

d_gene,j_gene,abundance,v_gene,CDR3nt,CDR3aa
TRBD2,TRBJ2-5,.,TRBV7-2,TGTGCCAGCATAGGCAGCGGGAGGGCCGGGGAGACCCAGTACTTC,CASIGSGRAGETQYF
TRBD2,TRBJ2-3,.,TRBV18,TGTGCCAGCTCACGGACAGGAGGTGGGACTAGCGGGAGGACAGATACGCAGTATTTT,CASSRTGGGTSGRTDTQYF
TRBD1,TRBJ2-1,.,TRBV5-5,TGTGCCAGCAGCTTGAGACAGGGACGGAATGAGCAGTTCTTC,CASSLRQGRNEQFF
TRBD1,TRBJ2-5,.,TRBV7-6,TGTGCCAGCAGCACGGGCGGGACAGGGGGCCAAGAGACCCAGTACTTC,CASSTGGTGGQETQYF
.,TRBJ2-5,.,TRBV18,TGTGCCAGCTCACCAATGAGGGAGACCCAGTACTTC,CASSPMRETQYF
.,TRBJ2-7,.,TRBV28,TGTGCCAGCAGTGAACAGGGCTACGAGCAGTACTTC,CASSEQGYEQYF
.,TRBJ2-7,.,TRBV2,TGTGCCAGCAGTGAGGGGATTTACGAGCAGTACTTC,CASSEGIYEQYF
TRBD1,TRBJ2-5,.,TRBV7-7,TGTGCTAGCAGCCTCGGGACAGGGAAAGAGACCCAGTACTTC,CASSLGTGKETQYF
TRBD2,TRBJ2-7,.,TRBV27,TGTGCCAGCAGTCCCCTAGCGGGAGGGCCCTCCTACGAGCAGTACTTC,CASSPLAGGPSYEQYF
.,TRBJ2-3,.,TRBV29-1,TGCAGCGTCCAAGGCGGGTTATTAGTATCCGGAGATACGCAGTATTTT,CSVQGGLLVSGDTQYF
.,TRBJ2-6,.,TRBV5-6,TGTGCCAGCAGCTTGTACGGCTCTGGGGCCAACGTCCTGACTTTC,CASSLYGSGANVLTF
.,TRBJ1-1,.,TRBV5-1,TGCGCCAGCAGCTCCTACGGGGCGAACACTGAAGCTTTCTTT,CASSSYGANTEAFF
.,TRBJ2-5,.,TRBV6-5,TGTGCCAGCAGTTACTCGAGTGGGGGAAAGACCCAGTACTTC,CASSYSSGGKTQYF
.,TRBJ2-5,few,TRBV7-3,TGTGCCAGCAGCCTAACGGGGATGCAAGAGACCCAGTACTTC,CASSLTGMQETQYF
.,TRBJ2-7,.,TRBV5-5,TGTGTCAGCAGCTTGTCCTACGAGCAGTACTTC,CVSSLSYEQYF
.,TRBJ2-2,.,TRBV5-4,TGTGCCAGCAGCTCTTCCTCGGGATACACCGGGGAGCTGTTTTTT,CASSSSSGYTGELFF
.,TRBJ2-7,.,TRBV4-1,TGCGCCAGCAGCCAAGATGGGTTCCCCGTTGGGGAGCAGTACTTC,CASSQDGFPVGEQYF
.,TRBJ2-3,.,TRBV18,TGTGCCAGCTCACCACCTAGCACAGATACGCAGTATTTT,CASSPPSTDTQYF
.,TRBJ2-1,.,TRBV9,TGTGCCAGCAGCGTCTTCGTTGACAATGAGCAGTTCTTC,CASSVFVDNEQFF
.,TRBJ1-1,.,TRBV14,TGTGCCAGCAGCCAAGGAGCCTGGACTGGGAACACTGAAGCTTTCTTT,CASSQGAWTGNTEAFF
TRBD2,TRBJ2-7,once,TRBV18,TGTGCCAGCTCACCCGAAGGGCTAGCGGGGGGCTACGAGCAGTACTTC,CASSPEGLAGGYEQYF
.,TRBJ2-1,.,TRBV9,TGTGCCAGCAGCCCGGGGGTTAGCTCCTACAATGAGCAGTTCTTC,CASSPGVSSYNEQFF
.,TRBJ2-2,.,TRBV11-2,TGTGCCAGCAGCTTCTCTCTGCAGGGGAAGACCGGGGAGCTGTTTTTT,CASSFSLQGKTGELFF
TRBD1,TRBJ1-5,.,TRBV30,TGTGCCTGGGACAGGGACGATCAGCCCCAGCATTTT,CAWDRDDQPQHF
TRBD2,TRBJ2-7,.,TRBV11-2,TGTGCCAGCAGTTTAGCGGGAGGAATCTCCGAGCAGTACTTC,CASSLAGGISEQYF
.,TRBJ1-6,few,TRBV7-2,TGTGCCAGCAGCGAAGGCACAGGAGCAAGGGATTCACCCCTCCACTTT,CASSEGTGARDSPLHF
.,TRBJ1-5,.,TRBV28,TGTGCCAGCAGGGGTGGAGGGATCAATCAGCCCCAGCATTTT,CASRGGGINQPQHF
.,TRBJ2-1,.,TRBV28,TGTGCCAGCAGTTTCGATGCCTACAATGAGCAGTTCTTC,CASSFDAYNEQFF
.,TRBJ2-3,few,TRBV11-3,TGTGCCAGCTCACAAGAGGGGACCAGCACAGATACGCAGTATTTT,CASSQEGTSTDTQYF
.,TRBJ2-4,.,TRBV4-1,TGCGCCAGCAGCCAAGTCCTGGACCCCACAGCCAAAAACATTCAGTACTTC,CASSQVLDPTAKNIQYF
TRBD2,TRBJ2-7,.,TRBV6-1,TGTGCCAGCAGCGCCTCAGCGGGGGACCTGTACGAGCAGTACTTC,CASSASAGDLYEQYF
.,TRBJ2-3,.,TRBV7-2,TGTGCCAGCAGCTTAGGCGGGGCACGGGATACGCAGTATTTT,CASSLGGARDTQYF
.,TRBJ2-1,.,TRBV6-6,TGTGCCAGCAGTTACTTGGGGTCCACCCGGCGTGAGCAGTTCTTC,CASSYLGSTRREQFF
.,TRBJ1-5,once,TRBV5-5,TGTGCCAGCAGCCCCGAGGGCTTTACGAGCAATCAGCCCCAGCATTTT,CASSPEGFTSNQPQHF
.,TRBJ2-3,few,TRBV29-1,TGCAGCTGGACATCCCAAGCAGATACGCAGTATTTT,CSWTSQADTQYF
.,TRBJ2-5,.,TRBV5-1,TGCGCCAGCAGCTTCAGAGGGGGAGAAGAGACCCAGTACTTC,CASSFRGGEETQYF
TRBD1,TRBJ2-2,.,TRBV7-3,TGTGCCAGCAGCCAGACAGGGTCGAACACCGGGGAGCTGTTTTTT,CASSQTGSNTGELFF
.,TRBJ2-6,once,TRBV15,TGTGCCACCAGCAGGCCCGGGGGCTCTGGGGCCAACGTCCTGACTTTC,CATSRPGGSGANVLTF
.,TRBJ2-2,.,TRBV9,TGTGCCAGCAGCGTGAGGGGGTTAGACACCGGGGAGCTGTTTTTT,CASSVRGLDTGELFF
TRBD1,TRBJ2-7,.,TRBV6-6,TGTGCCAGCAGTTACTGGGACAGGGGTAGCGAGCAGTACTTC,CASSYWDRGSEQYF
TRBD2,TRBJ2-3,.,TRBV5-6,TGTGCCAGCAGCCATATACTAGCGGGGACTAGCACAGATACGCAGTATTTT,CASSHILAGTSTDTQYF
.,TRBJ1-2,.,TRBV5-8,TGTGCCAGCAGCTTGCACTTAGAAGGGAGGTATGGCTACACCTTC,CASSLHLEGRYGYTF